Each of the 23 T cell receptor beta chains below was sequenced from the same sample in a study of immune evolution from preneoplasia to lung adenocarcinoma. Only in-frame clones appear in the TCRdb table, and some are missing; sequencing was by immunoSEQ multiplex PCR. The sample has over 11,000 clones, roughly 80% seen once; the top ten hold more than 4%. The specimen was FFPE minimally invasive lung adenocarcinoma tissue. These receptors all come from a person aged 65 to 79 with lung adenocarcinoma.

The chain employs TRBV30 and TRBJ2-7, with a weak D call TRBD2 (5 bases). CDR3 size: 12 residues. The germline gives CDR1 GTSNPN, CDR2 SVGIG (reference sequence). V was cut by 0 bases and J by 7 bases, with 10 bases left in between. The CDR3 spells CAWSVDGREQYF. The CDR3 DNA reads as TGTGCCTGGAGTGTAGATGGGAGAGAGCAGTACTTC.

This clone showed up just once. The V gene is TRBV9, the J gene TRBJ2-3, with 7 bases lining up with TRBD2. The CDR3 length is 14 residues. Germline lookup yields CDR1 SGDLS and CDR2 YYNGEE. With 6 bases clipped from V and 0 bases from J, the junction kept 4 bases outside the gene matches. CDR3 protein: CASTPSGSTDTQYF. The CDR3 DNA reads as TGTGCCAGCACCCCTAGCGGTAGCACAGATACGCAGTATTTT.

This clone was recorded a few times. The V call is TRBV28, the J call TRBJ2-5, with TRBD2 as a possible D gene (6 bases). The CDR3 length is 14 residues. Germline V gene sequence: CDR1 MDHEN, CDR2 SYDVKM. V lost 4 bases and J 1 base, leaving 10 bases between the germline ends. CDR3 in DNA: TGTGCCAGCAGTTACGGGGACTCCCAAGAGACCCAGTACTTC. As protein: CASSYGDSQETQYF.

The V and J genes are TRBV29-1 and TRBJ2-1, with 10 nucleotides matching TRBD2. The CDR3 consists of 14 residues. Germline V gives CDR1 SQVTM, CDR2 ANQGSEA. The ends lost 4 bases at V and 7 bases at J; junction bases unmatched: 7. The CDR3 DNA is TGCAGCGTTGTTTTAGCGGGGGGTAATAATGAGCAGTTCTTC. Encoded protein: CSVVLAGGNNEQFF.

This clone turned up a few times. V gene TRBV28 combines with J gene TRBJ2-1, with a possible D match to TRBD1 (5 bases). CDR3 length equals 16 residues. Trimming cost V 6 bases and J 5 bases, with 20 bases left between them. The V gene's germline CDR1 is MDHEN and CDR2 SYDVKM. CDR3 sequence: CASSPTTATDHNEQFF. The CDR3, as DNA: TGTGCCAGCAGCCCAACAACGGCGACAGATCACAATGAGCAGTTCTTC.

This clone was detected only once. The chain uses TRBV15 and TRBJ2-4, with 8 bases identical to TRBD1. Losses at the gene ends were 0 bases for V and 0 bases for J; bases not matched to a gene: 10. CDR1 and CDR2 (germline): LNHNV, YYDKDF (reference sequence). This CDR3 spans 19 amino acids. The CDR3 DNA is TGTGCCACCAGCAGAGAATTCGGACAGGGTGTCGTAGCCAAAAACATTCAGTACTTC. This translates into CATSREFGQGVVAKNIQYF.

This clone has just one count. V gene TRBV6-6 combines with J gene TRBJ2-1, with D tentatively TRBD1 or TRBD2 (5 bases each). The germline V gene has CDR1 MNHNY and CDR2 SVGAGI (reference sequence). The CDR3 contains 14 residues. V was pared by 1 base and J by 7 bases, with 11 bases between. This chain's CDR3 is CASSYFGTSNEQFF. The DNA for the CDR3 is TGTGCCAGCAGTTACTTTGGGACGTCTAATGAGCAGTTCTTC.

This clone was seen a single time. The rearrangement joins TRBV27 to TRBJ1-6; D may be TRBD1 (6 bases). Per germline, CDR1 MNHEY and CDR2 SMNVEV (reference sequence). This CDR3 contains 14 residues. Trimming cost V 6 bases and J 12 bases, with 18 bases left between them. The CDR3 nucleotides are TGTGCCAGCAGACGGGAGGGGGGGCCGCGACCCCTCCACTTT. Translated, it gives CASRREGGPRPLHF.

The chain links TRBV9 to TRBJ2-5; no definite D call. The CDR3 is 11 residues long. V gave up 0 bases and J gave up 4 bases, with 1 base separating them. CDR1 and CDR2 (germline): SGDLS, YYNGEE. The CDR3 region has the DNA TGTGCCAGCAGCGTAGCAGAGACCCAGTACTTC. The encoded protein is CASSVAETQYF.

The chain joins TRBV6-6 to TRBJ2-7; 9 bases line up with TRBD2. CDR3 length equals 15 residues. The germline CDR1 and CDR2 sequences are MNHNY and SVGAGI (reference sequence). With V trimmed by 1 base and J by 7 bases, 8 bases remained unmatched. The CDR3 DNA is TGTGCCAGCAGTTACTTGGGACTAGCTTCGTGGGAGCAGTACTTC. Its protein product is CASSYLGLASWEQYF.

The chain combines TRBV4-1 with TRBJ1-1; D not resolved. Per germline, CDR1 MGHRA and CDR2 YSYEKL. V lost 1 base and J 5 bases, leaving 11 bases between the germline ends. This CDR3 has 14 amino acids. The CDR3 loop is CASSQAIGLTEAFF. The DNA for the CDR3 is TGCGCCAGCAGCCAAGCGATCGGCTTGACTGAAGCTTTCTTT.

The V and J genes are TRBV5-6 and TRBJ2-1, with 10 bases aligning to TRBD2. The CDR3 is 13 amino acids. J gave up 11 bases and V 3 bases, and 5 bases lay outside the gene matches. Germline loops: CDR1 SGHDT, CDR2 YYEEEE. DNA for the CDR3: TGTGCCAGCAGCTCGGGACTAGCGAGAAAGCAGTTCTTC. Translated, it gives CASSSGLARKQFF.

This clone occurred once. This chain uses TRBV10-3 with TRBJ1-3; 7 bases match TRBD1. This CDR3 is 14 amino acids long. The germline CDR1 and CDR2 sequences are ENHRY and SYGVKD. V shed 5 bases and J 0 bases; nucleotides not matched to a gene: 1. The DNA of the CDR3 is TGTGCCATCAGTAGGGACAGCTCTGGAAACACCATATATTTT. Protein sequence: CAISRDSSGNTIYF.

V is TRBV28 and J is TRBJ2-1, with 11 bases that match TRBD2. Germline-derived CDR1 and CDR2 are MDHEN and SYDVKM. This CDR3 contains 16 residues. Trimming cost V 3 bases and J 2 bases; bases outside gene matches: 3. CDR3 DNA sequence: TGTGCCAGCAGTTTGCTGACTAGCGGGACCTACAATGAGCAGTTCTTC. It yields the protein CASSLLTSGTYNEQFF.

The chain recombines TRBV9 with TRBJ2-3, with D tentatively TRBD1 (5 bases). The CDR3 runs to 15 residues. V was pared by 0 bases and J by 3 bases, with 11 bases between. CDR1 and CDR2 (germline): SGDLS, YYNGEE. Here the CDR3 DNA reads TGTGCCAGCAGCGTAGATGCCAGGGAAACAGATACGCAGTATTTT. It yields the protein CASSVDARETDTQYF.

V usage is TRBV5-1 and J usage is TRBJ1-1; tentative D call: TRBD1 (6 bases). This CDR3 region has 14 residues. CDR1 SGHRS and CDR2 YFSETQ come from the germline V gene. Trimming took off 0 bases at V and 2 bases at J, with 8 bases between the two ends. CDR3 DNA: TGCGCCAGCAGCTTGGTACAGGGTAACACTGAAGCTTTCTTT. Translation gives CASSLVQGNTEAFF.

The chain has TRBV2 and TRBJ2-3; 10 bases fit TRBD2. J was trimmed by 7 bases and V by 1 base; bases with no gene match: 5. Germline CDR1 is SNHLY and CDR2 is FYNNEI. The CDR3 covers 15 residues. The CDR3 spells CASSEVLAGVNTQYF. CDR3 nucleotides: TGTGCCAGCAGTGAAGTTCTAGCGGGAGTAAATACGCAGTATTTT.

This clone was observed once. This chain links TRBV27 with TRBJ2-7; the D call may be TRBD1 or TRBD2 (6 bases each). This CDR3 contains 14 residues. Germline V CDR1 and CDR2: MNHEY, SMNVEV (reference sequence). Trimming cost V 3 bases and J 0 bases, with 9 bases left between them. Here the CDR3 reads CASSFRGRSYEQYF. The CDR3 DNA follows: TGTGCCAGCAGTTTCCGGGGGCGCTCCTACGAGCAGTACTTC.

The V gene is TRBV11-1, the J gene TRBJ1-1, with 9 bases that match TRBD1. The trim removed 6 bases at V and 7 bases at J, leaving 6 bases unmatched. CDR1 and CDR2 from the germline V gene are SGHAT and FQDESV (reference sequence). The CDR3 is 13 amino acids. The CDR3 is CASSLDRGGEAFF. For the CDR3, the DNA is TGTGCCAGCAGTCTGGACAGGGGTGGTGAAGCTTTCTTT.

The rearrangement joins TRBV6-1 to TRBJ2-7, with 11 bases lining up with TRBD1. The V segment lost 5 bases and the J segment 1 base; nucleotides outside the gene matches: 4. The CDR3 has 15 amino acids. Germline values: CDR1 MNHNS, CDR2 SASEGT. DNA for the CDR3: TGTGCCAGCAGTTCCGGGACAGGGGGTTCCTACGAGCAGTACTTC. Encoded protein: CASSSGTGGSYEQYF.

This chain joins TRBV7-9 and TRBJ2-2; 7 bases are shared with TRBD1. Trimming removed 4 bases from V and 4 bases from J; junction bases left unmatched: 6. There are 15 residues in the CDR3. From germline, CDR1 is SEHNR and CDR2 FQNEAQ (reference sequence). CDR3 in DNA: TGTGCCAGCAGCTCGCCGACAGGGCTCACCGGGGAGCTGTTTTTT. This translates into CASSSPTGLTGELFF.

The chain couples TRBV27 to TRBJ1-1; D not resolved. This CDR3 region has 14 residues. Germline lookup yields CDR1 MNHEY and CDR2 SMNVEV (reference sequence). V lost 6 bases and J lost 4, with 15 bases in between. The CDR3 DNA is TGTGCCAGCAGACCCACAGCAGGACCCACTGAAGCTTTCTTT. It encodes CASRPTAGPTEAFF.

The V call is TRBV30, the J call TRBJ1-1; D possibly corresponds to TRBD1 (6 bases). The V end lost 4 bases, the J end lost 7 bases, and 13 bases lay between the germline ends. CDR3 length equals 12 residues. CDR1 GTSNPN and CDR2 SVGIG come from the germline V gene (reference sequence). The CDR3 sequence: CAWNSRGNEAFF. CDR3 coding DNA: TGTGCCTGGAATTCCAGGGGTAATGAAGCTTTCTTT. The complete variable domain, with remaining parts taken from reference TRBV30 and TRBJ1-1, reads SQTIHQWPATLVQPVGSPLSLECTVEGTSNPNLYWYRQAAGRGLQLLFYSVGIGQISSEVPQNLSASRPQDRQFILSSKKLLLSDSGFYLCAWNSRGNEAFFGQGTRLTVV.